The rows below give T cell receptor beta chains drawn from one sample of a study of spatial heterogeneity in lung cancer. MiXCR, applied by TCRdb to the 5' RACE reads, yields one record per CDR3 protein. The repertoire holds 2,000 to 2,500 distinct CDR3 sequences, with about 7% as singletons. Here the sequenced sample was normal lung tissue next to the tumor, taken at surgery. The receptors stem from a female donor with early-stage non-small cell lung cancer. CDR3s include the opening cysteine and the closing phenylalanine or tryptophan. A D gene is named only where the DNA matches it firmly. Clone size appears in some rows only: once, few, many, or a class for an expanded clone.

v_gene,abundance,d_gene,j_gene,CDR3nt,CDR3aa
TRBV20-1,medium-sized,NA,TRBJ1-4,TGCAGTGCCCAACGATCCCTAGGGGATGAAAAACTGTTTTTT,CSAQRSLGDEKLFF
TRBV5-8,medium-sized,TRBD1,TRBJ2-1,TGTGCCAGCAGCCTGTGGGACAGGGGGGATCGACGGGATGAGCAGTTCTTC,CASSLWDRGDRRDEQFF
TRBV11-2,medium-sized,TRBD2,TRBJ2-3,TGTGCCAGCAGCTTAGATCTAGCGGGAGTAGATACGCAGTATTTT,CASSLDLAGVDTQYF
TRBV10-3,medium-sized,NA,TRBJ2-2,TGTGCCATCAGTGAGAACTCTCAGAACACCGGGGAGCTGTTTTTT,CAISENSQNTGELFF
TRBV10-2,medium-sized,NA,TRBJ2-1,TGCGCCAGCAGTGAGTCACCCCCAACGGTGAGCTCCTACAATGAGCAGTTCTTC,CASSESPPTVSSYNEQFF
TRBV11-3,NA,TRBD2,TRBJ2-3,TGTGCCAGCAGCTTAGAAGGCGGGGGGTATAAAGATACGCAGTATTTT,CASSLEGGGYKDTQYF
TRBV3-1,many,TRBD2,TRBJ2-5,TGTGCCAGCAGCCTAAGACTAGCGGGGAGGGGCGAGACCCAGTACTTC,CASSLRLAGRGETQYF
TRBV3-1,few,NA,TRBJ2-3,TGTGCCAGCAGCCAAGCTAGCACAGATACGCAGTATTTT,CASSQASTDTQYF
TRBV27,NA,NA,TRBJ1-6,TGTGCCAGCAGCGCTAAGGGGGGGCGCGGAAATCCGCCCCTCCACTTT,CASSAKGGRGNPPLHF
TRBV5-1,medium-sized,NA,TRBJ2-7,TGCGCCAGCAGCCCCCAAGGAGAAGGGTCCTACGAGCAGTACTTC,CASSPQGEGSYEQYF
TRBV24-1,medium-sized,NA,TRBJ2-2,TGTGCCACCACAGGGGCGAACACCGGGGAGCTGTTTTTT,CATTGANTGELFF
TRBV28,medium-sized,NA,TRBJ1-2,TGTGCCAGCACCGAGAGTAACTATGGCTACACCTTC,CASTESNYGYTF
TRBV7-6,few,NA,TRBJ2-6,TGTGCCAGCAGCCCACGGGCCCCGGGTGGATCTGGGGCCAACGTCCTGACTTTC,CASSPRAPGGSGANVLTF
TRBV20-1,medium-sized,TRBD1,TRBJ1-2,TGCAGTGCTGGACAGGGAAGCGGAGGCTACACCTTC,CSAGQGSGGYTF
TRBV7-2,medium-sized,TRBD1,TRBJ2-7,TGTGCCAGCAGCTTAGAAGGACAGGTTAAGTACTTC,CASSLEGQVKYF
TRBV6-2/TRBV6-3,medium-sized,NA,TRBJ2-4,TGTGCCAGCGTAGGAATAGCCAAAAACATTCAGTACTTC,CASVGIAKNIQYF
TRBV6-5,medium-sized,NA,TRBJ2-7,TGTGCCAGCAGTTACAAAGGAGCGGCTTACGAGCATTACTTC,CASSYKGAAYEHYF
TRBV6-5,medium-sized,NA,TRBJ2-2,TGTGCCAGCAGTTACAGTCGGGAGAACACCGGGGAGCTGTTTTTT,CASSYSRENTGELFF
TRBV18,large,NA,TRBJ1-4,TGTGCCAGCTCACCGCGGGATGCAACTAATGAAAAACTGTTTTTT,CASSPRDATNEKLFF
TRBV7-9,medium-sized,NA,TRBJ1-3,TGTGCCAGCAGGTCTTTAGGCGGGGGGTATGTCTCTGGAAACACCATATATTTT,CASRSLGGGYVSGNTIYF
TRBV5-5,medium-sized,TRBD2,TRBJ2-2,TGTGCCAGCAGTTTGGGAGGGGCGAGTGGGAACGGGGAGCTGTTTTTT,CASSLGGASGNGELFF
TRBV30,NA,NA,TRBJ1-4,TGTGCCTGGAGTGTGGGGGCACTCGGGGGGAAACTGTTTTTT,CAWSVGALGGKLFF
TRBV5-1,medium-sized,NA,TRBJ1-5,TGCGCCAGCAGCTTGGACGGGTGGGATCAGCCCCAGCATTTT,CASSLDGWDQPQHF
TRBV9,medium-sized,NA,TRBJ2-3,TGTGCCAGCACCACGATGGGCACAGATACGCAGTATTTT,CASTTMGTDTQYF
TRBV20-1,large,TRBD2,TRBJ2-7,TGCAGTGCTAGTAGACTAGCGGACTCCTACGAGCAGTACTTC,CSASRLADSYEQYF
TRBV20-1,few,TRBD1,TRBJ2-7,TGCAGTGCCCTTCCAACTCTTAGGACAGGGGGGGCCTACGAGCAGTACTTC,CSALPTLRTGGAYEQYF
TRBV5-8,medium-sized,TRBD2,TRBJ2-3,TGTGCCAGCAGCCTCCCGGGACTAGTATTTTCTAGCACAGATACGCAGTATTTT,CASSLPGLVFSSTDTQYF
TRBV5-1,few,NA,TRBJ2-5,TGCGCCAGCAGCTCTGGAGGGGGTCCGGAGACCCAGTACTTC,CASSSGGGPETQYF
TRBV12-3/TRBV12-4,medium-sized,NA,TRBJ2-2,TGTGCCAGCAGGCAAGGGACCGGGGAGCTGTTTTTT,CASRQGTGELFF
TRBV5-1,medium-sized,NA,TRBJ1-1,TGCGCCAGCAGCTTGGACCCGGACGGCTCCGGTGAAGCTTTCTTT,CASSLDPDGSGEAFF
TRBV4-3,medium-sized,NA,TRBJ2-7,TGCGCCAGCAGCCAAGGGGGGGACCCCCCCTACGAGCAGTACTTC,CASSQGGDPPYEQYF
TRBV2,large,NA,TRBJ1-1,TGTGCCAGCAGGGAACTGGCGGGAACTGAAGCTTTCTTT,CASRELAGTEAFF
TRBV28,medium-sized,NA,TRBJ2-1,TGTGCCAGCTTGGGACTGGAAAGATACAATGAGCAGTTCTTC,CASLGLERYNEQFF
TRBV7-9,medium-sized,NA,TRBJ2-3,TGTGCCTCCCGGCGCGAAAGCACAGATACGCAGTATTTT,CASRRESTDTQYF
TRBV2,medium-sized,NA,TRBJ2-3,TGTGCCAGCAGTGACAGAAACCCCACAGATACGCAGTATTTT,CASSDRNPTDTQYF
TRBV7-6,NA,NA,TRBJ2-5,TGTGCCAGCAGCTTAGCCGCCGTGGCAGGGAGTACGGAGACCCAGTACTTC,CASSLAAVAGSTETQYF
TRBV5-1,medium-sized,TRBD1,TRBJ2-7,TGCGCCAGCAGCTCGGGACAGGGGACCGAGCAGTACTTC,CASSSGQGTEQYF
TRBV19,medium-sized,TRBD2,TRBJ2-3,TGTGCCAGTAGTCCTAGCGGGAGGGGGCGCGGAGATACGCAGTATTTT,CASSPSGRGRGDTQYF
TRBV11-3,medium-sized,NA,TRBJ2-3,TGTGCCAGCCAGACCCAGGGCCCCACAGATACGCAGTATTTT,CASQTQGPTDTQYF
TRBV5-1,medium-sized,NA,TRBJ2-7,TGCGCCAGCAGCTTGGGACCAGGGGTCGGCTACGAGCAGTACTTC,CASSLGPGVGYEQYF
TRBV7-9,medium-sized,NA,TRBJ2-1,TGTGCCAGCAGCTCCCCCCTCCGACAGTACAATGAGCAGTTCTTC,CASSSPLRQYNEQFF
TRBV9,NA,TRBD1,TRBJ2-1,TGTGCCAGCAACAAAGACGAGACAGGGAACCACAATGAGCAGTTCTTC,CASNKDETGNHNEQFF
TRBV23-1,medium-sized,NA,TRBJ1-5,TGCGCCAGCAGTCAATCTGAGGCAGGAGATCAGCCCCAGCATTTT,CASSQSEAGDQPQHF
TRBV20-1,medium-sized,NA,TRBJ1-2,TGCAGTGCTACCCGAGAACAGGGAAACTATGGCTACACCTTC,CSATREQGNYGYTF
TRBV28,large,TRBD2,TRBJ2-4,TGTGCCAGCGGAGGTTTGCGGGGGAGCGGGGCCAAAAACATTCAGTACTTC,CASGGLRGSGAKNIQYF
TRBV11-3,medium-sized,TRBD1,TRBJ2-7,TGTGCCAGCAGCCCAGGGGGCAGGGACACCTACGAGCAGTACTTC,CASSPGGRDTYEQYF
TRBV3-2,few,NA,TRBJ2-1,TGTGCCAGCAGCCCCTCCCGCGGGCAGGGGCTGAATGAGCAGTTCTTC,CASSPSRGQGLNEQFF
TRBV19,medium-sized,NA,TRBJ2-6,TGTGCCAGTAGTATCGACCCAGGGTTAGGGGCCAACGTCCTGACTTTC,CASSIDPGLGANVLTF
TRBV7-2,medium-sized,NA,TRBJ2-7,TGTGCCAGCTCCCTGTGGTTCAACGAGCAGTACTTC,CASSLWFNEQYF
TRBV27,large,TRBD2,TRBJ2-7,TGTGCCAGCAGTTTCGAAAGGACTAGCGGGAGCTCGTCCTACGAGCAGTACTTC,CASSFERTSGSSSYEQYF
TRBV29-1,medium-sized,NA,TRBJ2-7,TGCAGCGTGGCCGCCGGAGGCCTGTACGAGCAGTACTTC,CSVAAGGLYEQYF